Listed below are T cell receptor beta chains from one sample, sequenced in a study of blood T cell repertoires in COVID-19. Clones were read by immunoSEQ multiplex PCR, and TCRdb kept only the in-frame ones, dropping some. Of 250,000 or so clones in the sample, about 90% were seen once. The sample comprised peripheral blood. The receptors originated from a woman aged 60 to 75 with COVID-19, enrolled during active disease. CDR3s include the opening cysteine and the closing phenylalanine or tryptophan. The D gene is left open where the match is weak. Clone size, where shown, is once, few, many, or a class for clones that have expanded.

-,TRBD2,TRBJ2-3,TRBV11-2,TGTGCCAGCAGCTTAGGGCAGCTGGGGACTAGGAGCACAGATACGCAGTATTTT,CASSLGQLGTRSTDTQYF
-,TRBD1,TRBJ1-5,TRBV3-1/TRBV3-2,TGTGCCAGCAGGCCTACAGGGGCGGGACAGCCCCAGCATTTT,CASRPTGAGQPQHF
-,-,TRBJ2-7,TRBV20-1,TGCAGTGCTAGTAAGACCGGGTTAGCCTACGAGCAGTACTTC,CSASKTGLAYEQYF
-,-,TRBJ2-5,TRBV19,TGTGCCAGTAGCACAAGAGTGGGCAGCCAAGAGACCCAGTACTTC,CASSTRVGSQETQYF
-,TRBD1,TRBJ1-3,TRBV7-2,TGTGCCAGCAGCCCATGGGGACAGGGCGGTTCTGGAAACACCATATATTTT,CASSPWGQGGSGNTIYF
-,TRBD2,TRBJ2-1,TRBV20-1,TGCAGTGCTAGTGGGCTAGCGGGGGACCTCTCCTACAATGAGCAGTTCTTC,CSASGLAGDLSYNEQFF
-,-,TRBJ2-5,TRBV4-1,TGCGCCAGCAGCCAAGTTGGGGGGACCCAAGAGACCCAGTACTTC,CASSQVGGTQETQYF
-,TRBD1,TRBJ2-2,TRBV6-1,TGTGCCAGCAGTCGCGGGACAGGGCCTTCAGGGGAGCTGTTTTTT,CASSRGTGPSGELFF
-,-,TRBJ1-6,TRBV9,TGTGCCAGCAGCGGGGACTCCATTAATTCACCCCTCCACTTT,CASSGDSINSPLHF
-,TRBD2,TRBJ2-7,TRBV9,TGTGCCAGCAGCCTATACGAACGGGGGGACGAGCAGTACTTC,CASSLYERGDEQYF
-,-,TRBJ1-1,TRBV6-2/TRBV6-3,TGTGCCAGCAGTACAGTGAACACTGAAGCTTTCTTT,CASSTVNTEAFF
-,TRBD1,TRBJ1-6,TRBV4-3,TGCGCCAGCAGCCCCGGGACAGGAGGAGATTCACCCCTCCACTTT,CASSPGTGGDSPLHF
-,-,TRBJ1-5,TRBV6-5,TGTGCCAGCAGTCGCCAGGGTCAAGAAAATCAGCCCCAGCATTTT,CASSRQGQENQPQHF
-,TRBD2,TRBJ2-3,TRBV9,TGTGCCAGCAGCGCGGCGGGGGTCCGGGATACGCAGTATTTT,CASSAAGVRDTQYF
-,-,TRBJ2-7,TRBV9,TGTGCCAGCAGCGTCGGTCCCACAGGTGTACTTTACGAGCAGTACTTC,CASSVGPTGVLYEQYF
-,TRBD1,TRBJ1-2,TRBV27,TGTGCCAGCAGTTTATCGTTAGGGGGCCCCTATGGCTACACCTTC,CASSLSLGGPYGYTF
-,TRBD2,TRBJ2-2,TRBV2,TGTGCCAGCAGGGGAGGGTACACCGGGGAGCTGTTTTTT,CASRGGYTGELFF
-,TRBD1,TRBJ1-2,TRBV14,TGTGCCAGCAGCCCCAACTTAAGGACAGGACAATATGGCTACACCTTC,CASSPNLRTGQYGYTF
-,TRBD1,TRBJ1-1,TRBV29-1,TGCAGCGTAGTGCTCACAGGGGGCGTCCTTGAAGCTTTCTTT,CSVVLTGGVLEAFF
-,-,TRBJ2-3,TRBV5-4,TGTGCCAGCAGCTTGAGTCAGGGGAGGGCGCAGTATTTT,CASSLSQGRAQYF
-,-,TRBJ1-6,TRBV11-2,TGTGCCAGCAGCTTGGGCACAGCCTCCTCACCCCTCCACTTT,CASSLGTASSPLHF
once,TRBD1,TRBJ2-3,TRBV7-9,TGTGCCAGCAGCCCAGGACAGGGGATAGCTACGCAGTATTTT,CASSPGQGIATQYF
-,TRBD1,TRBJ2-2,TRBV9,TGTGCCAGCAGCGTAGCCTCGGGACAGTACACCGGGGAGCTGTTTTTT,CASSVASGQYTGELFF
-,TRBD1,TRBJ1-2,TRBV13,TGTGCCAGCAGGGGAGGACAGGGGGCGGGCTATGGCTACACCTTC,CASRGGQGAGYGYTF
once,TRBD1,TRBJ1-6,TRBV30,TGTGCCTGGGGGACAGGGGCTTTGTCACCCCTCCACTTT,CAWGTGALSPLHF
-,TRBD1,TRBJ2-1,TRBV2,TGTGCCAGCAGTGGCGCAGGGGGCATTGAGCAGTTCTTC,CASSGAGGIEQFF
few,-,TRBJ1-1,TRBV3-1/TRBV3-2,TGTGCCAGCAGCCATAATTTGGACACCGAAGCTTTCTTT,CASSHNLDTEAFF
-,-,TRBJ2-2,TRBV11-3,TGTGCCAGCAGCCCCGGCGGATCGAACACCGGGGAGCTGTTTTTT,CASSPGGSNTGELFF
-,TRBD1,TRBJ1-5,TRBV19,TGTGCCAGTACCCAGGACAGGGGCCCCAATCAGCCCCAGCATTTT,CASTQDRGPNQPQHF
-,-,TRBJ1-5,TRBV29-1,TGCAGCGTGGGGGGGCCCAATCAGCCCCAGCATTTT,CSVGGPNQPQHF
-,-,TRBJ2-7,TRBV29-1,TGCAGCGTTGTAGGCGGGCAGGGGGGACCCTACGAGCAGTACTTC,CSVVGGQGGPYEQYF
-,-,TRBJ2-1,TRBV9,TGTGCCAGCAGCGTAGGGTTGGGAGCGGTCTACACCTACAATGAGCAGTTCTTC,CASSVGLGAVYTYNEQFF
-,-,TRBJ1-2,TRBV7-2,TGTGCCAGCAGCCGAGACAGATATGGCTACACCTTC,CASSRDRYGYTF
-,TRBD1,TRBJ2-2,TRBV12-5,TGTGCTAGTGGTTTGGGACAGGGGCTCTACACCGGGGAGCTGTTTTTT,CASGLGQGLYTGELFF
-,TRBD1,TRBJ1-4,TRBV19,TGTGCCAGTAGTATCCAGGGGGTCGGTGAAAAACTGTTTTTT,CASSIQGVGEKLFF
-,-,TRBJ2-2,TRBV7-2,TGTGCCAGCAGCTTAGGGGGGGCGAACACCGGGGAGCTGTTTTTT,CASSLGGANTGELFF
-,-,TRBJ2-5,TRBV7-8,TGTGCCAGCAGCTTAAATGAGAACCAAGAGACCCAGTACTTC,CASSLNENQETQYF
-,-,TRBJ1-1,TRBV5-1,TGCGCCAGCAGCACCCTTGACAGTCCGAACGCTGAAGCTTTCTTT,CASSTLDSPNAEAFF
-,-,TRBJ1-4,TRBV5-1,TGCGCCAGCAGCTTGGAGCTGGTGAAATCGGGGGGTCGGGAAAAACTGTTTTTT,CASSLELVKSGGREKLFF
-,-,TRBJ1-1,TRBV6-2/TRBV6-3,TGTGCCAGCAGTTCCGAGGGAGGCTCAGCTTTCTTT,CASSSEGGSAFF
-,TRBD1,TRBJ1-6,TRBV7-2,TGTGCCAGCAGTCTTATCACCGGGACAGCTAATTCACCCCTCCACTTT,CASSLITGTANSPLHF
-,-,TRBJ1-5,TRBV7-2,TGTGCCAGCAGCGCGGCACGGGATCAGCCCCAGCATTTT,CASSAARDQPQHF
-,-,TRBJ1-2,TRBV7-9,TGTGCCAGCAGCTTATTTGGTATCGTTAGTGGCTACACCTTC,CASSLFGIVSGYTF
-,TRBD1,TRBJ1-6,TRBV7-3,TGTGCCAGCAGCACCGGGACAGGGTATGCACCCCTCCACTTT,CASSTGTGYAPLHF
-,-,TRBJ1-4,TRBV2,TGTGCCAGCAGTGAAGCTCGGAAGGGGACTAATGAAAAACTGTTTTTT,CASSEARKGTNEKLFF
-,-,TRBJ2-1,TRBV5-1,TGCGCCAGCAGCTTTCCGCCAACAGAGCAGTTCTTC,CASSFPPTEQFF
-,-,TRBJ1-5,TRBV5-1,TGCGCCAGCAGCTTGTCGGGGGACGGCCTTGGGCCCCAGCATTTT,CASSLSGDGLGPQHF
-,TRBD2,TRBJ2-1,TRBV7-3,TGTGCCAGCAGCCTTTCAGCGGGGGGGCTCGGCAATGAGCAGTTCTTC,CASSLSAGGLGNEQFF
-,TRBD1,TRBJ1-6,TRBV5-6,TGTGCCAGCACGATGCATACAGGGGCAAGGGATTCACCCCTCCACTTT,CASTMHTGARDSPLHF
once,-,TRBJ1-6,TRBV9,TGTGCCAGCAGCGTAGCTGTGACGGACTCTTCACCCCTCCACTTT,CASSVAVTDSSPLHF